This TCR beta chain was sequenced during a study of blood T cell repertoires in COVID-19. Sequenced by immunoSEQ multiplex PCR; TCRdb stores in-frame clones only, minus some. Here the sample spans some 500,000 clones, more than 75% being singletons. With 7 bases removed from V and 0 bases from J, the gap between germline ends came to 12 bases. CDR1 and CDR2 from the germline V gene are LNHDA and SQIVND (reference sequence). The CDR3 contains 14 residues. Sequencing was done on a sample of PBMCs or T cells enriched from blood (not recorded which). The chain uses TRBV19 and TRBJ1-1; D is possibly TRBD1 (5 bases). This TCR was recovered from a woman aged 40 to 55 who had recovered from COVID-19. The CDR3: CASNLGLMNTEAFF. The CDR3 DNA sequence: TGTGCCAGTAATTTGGGACTCATGAACACTGAAGCTTTCTTT.